The 23 T cell receptor beta chains given below trace back to one sample, sequenced in a study of cytomegalovirus exposure and HLA in healthy donors. PCR used 60 Vbeta primers and 13 Jbeta primers. TCRdb's table, derived via immunoSEQ multiplex PCR, lists solely in-frame clones and lacks some. The sample data list around 140,000 clones. Sequencing input: PBMCs. The receptors shown here come from a woman aged 45-60 years in good health and CMV-seronegative.

A note on this clone: At one boundary the junction diverges from the germline segment, which might be a read error. The rearrangement links TRBV4-2 to TRBJ2-1, with D possibly matching TRBD1 (6 bases). CDR3 length: 14 amino acids. Germline-derived CDR1 and CDR2 are LGHNA and YNFKEQ. CDR3 in DNA: TGTGCCAGCAGCCAGCAGGGGACCTACAATGAGCGGTTCTTC. It translates to CASSQQGTYNERFF.

The rearrangement links TRBV5-6 to TRBJ2-5, with D possibly matching TRBD2 (5 bases). CDR3 length: 15 amino acids. V was trimmed by 4 bases and J by 5 bases, leaving 18 bases between them. Germline CDR1 SGHDT, CDR2 YYEEEE. The CDR3 region has the DNA TGTGCCAGCAGCGCGACCCGGGAACTCGCCGAGACCCAGTACTTC. Protein product: CASSATRELAETQYF.

This chain joins TRBV11-2 and TRBJ2-1, with 8 bases matching TRBD1. J was trimmed by 14 bases and V by 1 base; bases with no gene match: 10. CDR3 size: 14 residues. Germline V CDR1 and CDR2: SGHAT, FQNNGV. CDR3 nucleotide sequence: TGTGCCAGCAGCTTAGTCCCAGGGGGCCTTACGGAGTTCTTC. Protein: CASSLVPGGLTEFF.

The chain uses TRBV19 and TRBJ2-7, with TRBD2 matching over 13 bases. Germline CDR1 is LNHDA and CDR2 is SQIVND (reference sequence). This CDR3 is built from 23 residues. V lost 4 bases to trimming and J lost 7 bases; unmatched junction nucleotides: 31. In DNA, the CDR3 is TGTGCCAGTAGTAGCGGACCGGGACAGGGCGCACCGGGACTAGCGGGACCGGGGGGTGAGCAGTACTTC. Protein product: CASSSGPGQGAPGLAGPGGEQYF.

This sequence joins TRBV6-5 and TRBJ2-7; the D gene is possibly TRBD2 (5 bases). Deletions cut 4 bases from V and 1 base from J, with 11 bases between. This CDR3 spans 14 amino acids. Germline V gives CDR1 MNHEY, CDR2 SVGAGI. DNA for the CDR3: TGTGCCAGCAGTTCTCCCGGCGGGTCCTACGAGCAGTACTTC. Translation: CASSSPGGSYEQYF.

The genes are TRBV6-1 and TRBJ2-7; 7 bases align to TRBD2. Germline CDR1 is MNHNS and CDR2 is SASEGT. The J segment lost 3 bases and the V segment lost 2 bases, leaving 7 bases of the junction unmatched. This CDR3 comprises 15 residues. CDR3 in DNA: TGTGCCAGCAGTGAATGGGGAAGCGGGGTCTACGAGCAGTACTTC. Translating it yields CASSEWGSGVYEQYF.

V and J are TRBV5-3 and TRBJ1-4, with D possibly TRBD1 on 6 matching bases. TRBV5-3 is an ORF, with its function uncertain. The CDR3 consists of 17 residues. Trimming pared 7 bases from V and 1 base from J, leaving 20 bases between. The DNA of the CDR3 is TGTGCCAGATCTCCTCGGGGGGCGGGTGGAACTAATGAAAAACTGTTTTTT. It translates to CARSPRGAGGTNEKLFF.

The rearrangement joins TRBV5-1 to TRBJ2-5; the match to TRBD1 covers 8 bases. With V trimmed by 1 base and J by 2 bases, 7 bases remained unmatched. Germline values: CDR1 SGHRS, CDR2 YFSETQ. The CDR3 runs 16 residues. The CDR3 region has the DNA TGCGCCAGCAGCTTGTCTGTGACAGGGGTACAAGAGACCCAGTACTTC. It codes for CASSLSVTGVQETQYF. The full variable domain, in which reference TRBV5-1 and TRBJ2-5 provide the parts outside the CDR3, is KAGVTQTPRYLIKTRGQQVTLSCSPISGHRSVSWYQQTPGQGLQFLFEYFSETQRNKGNFPGRFSGRQFSNSRSEMNVSTLELGDSALYLCASSLSVTGVQETQYFGPGTRLLVL.

The rearrangement uses TRBV4-3 and TRBJ2-3; 10 bases are a match to TRBD1. Germline trimming cut 0 bases from V and 3 bases from J; bases unmatched to any gene: 3. Germline-derived CDR1 and CDR2 are LGHNA and YSLEER. The CDR3 has 16 residues. CDR3 residues: CASSQDLGQGTDTQYF. CDR3 DNA sequence: TGCGCCAGCAGCCAAGATCTGGGACAGGGGACAGATACGCAGTATTTT.

The chain couples TRBV29-1 to TRBJ2-3; D not certain. The germline CDR1 and CDR2 sequences are SQVTM and ANQGSEA. With 0 bases removed from V and 5 bases from J, the gap between germline ends came to 9 bases. CDR3 length: 13 amino acids. In DNA, the CDR3 is TGCAGCGTTGAAGATGTTAACAGAGATACGCAGTATTTT. Translation gives CSVEDVNRDTQYF.

The J gene is TRBJ2-1, the V gene TRBV5-4, with D unclear. Trimming removed 1 base from V and 0 bases from J, with 8 bases in between. Germline V lookup: CDR1 SGHNT, CDR2 YYREEE (reference sequence). The CDR3 consists of 15 residues. CDR3 sequence (DNA): TGTGCCAGCAGCTTGAACCTAGACTCCTACAATGAGCAGTTCTTC. This encodes CASSLNLDSYNEQFF.

This chain joins TRBV19 and TRBJ1-5; D might be TRBD1 (5 bases). Germline lookup yields CDR1 LNHDA and CDR2 SQIVND (reference sequence). Trimming took 6 bases from V and 3 from J, leaving 18 bases between them. The CDR3 spans 16 residues. The CDR3 bases are TGTGCCAGTAGCCAAGGATCAGGGCGCCCCAATCAGCCCCAGCATTTT. The encoded protein is CASSQGSGRPNQPQHF.

The CDR3 is CASIGMLDTGELFF. CDR3 in DNA: TGTGCCAGCATCGGGATGCTGGATACCGGGGAGCTGTTTTTT. This chain links TRBV6-1 with TRBJ2-2, with a weak D call TRBD2 (5 bases). Trimming took 7 bases from V and 5 from J, leaving 14 bases between them. The CDR3 loop spans 14 amino acids. The V gene's germline CDR1 is MNHNS and CDR2 SASEGT.

The V call is TRBV19, the J call TRBJ1-2, with 9 bases aligning to TRBD1. The germline gives CDR1 LNHDA, CDR2 SQIVND (reference sequence). V trimming: 0 bases; J trimming: 8 bases; junction bases outside the gene matches: 4. The CDR3 is 14 residues long. The CDR3 loop is CASSIDDGTGGYTF. For the CDR3, the DNA is TGTGCCAGTAGTATAGATGACGGGACAGGGGGCTACACCTTC.

This chain links TRBV7-6 with TRBJ2-2; TRBD2 is a possible D gene (5 bases). Germline CDR1 SGHVS, CDR2 FNYEAQ. CDR3 length: 15 residues. Trimming left V 5 bases short and J 1 base short, with 11 bases between. The CDR3 loop is CASSQRAGNTGELFF. The CDR3 nucleotides are TGTGCCAGCAGCCAGAGGGCAGGGAACACCGGGGAGCTGTTTTTT.

The chain couples TRBV28 to TRBJ2-3; 8 positions agree with TRBD1. The J segment lost 4 bases and the V segment lost 4 bases, leaving 7 bases of the junction unmatched. The CDR3 covers 15 residues. CDR1 and CDR2 (germline): MDHEN, SYDVKM. As DNA, the CDR3 is TGTGCCAGCAGTTATACAGGGGGAGAGTCAGATACGCAGTATTTT. Translating it yields CASSYTGGESDTQYF.

This rearrangement joins TRBV5-4 to TRBJ2-7, with 8 bases that match TRBD1. The CDR3 sequence is 14 residues long. J lost 0 bases, V lost 3 bases, and 2 bases had no gene match. CDR1 is SGHNT and CDR2 is YYREEE in the germline V gene (reference sequence). The CDR3 loop reads CASSSGTGSYEQYF. CDR3 nucleotides: TGTGCCAGCAGCTCCGGGACAGGCTCCTACGAGCAGTACTTC.

The CDR3 bases are TGCGCCAGCAGCCAAGTAATCCCCCGGGACAGACGATCCAGCTCTGGAAACACCATATATTTT. It is translated as CASSQVIPRDRRSSSGNTIYF. This chain joins TRBV4-1 and TRBJ1-3; TRBD1 aligns across 7 bases. This CDR3 spans 21 amino acids. Germline CDR1 and CDR2: MGHRA and YSYEKL. V shed 1 base, J shed 0 bases, and the junction held 18 bases outside the gene matches.

This chain links TRBV19 with TRBJ2-2; 9 nucleotides agree with TRBD2. The CDR3 runs 13 residues. V shed 6 bases, J shed 9 bases, and the junction held 5 bases outside the gene matches. Germline assignment: CDR1 LNHDA and CDR2 SQIVND (reference sequence). CDR3 sequence: CASRPTSGRELFF. CDR3 bases: TGTGCCAGTAGGCCGACTAGCGGCCGGGAGCTGTTTTTT.

This chain connects TRBV15 to TRBJ2-3, with 9 bases lining up with TRBD2. The germline gives CDR1 LNHNV, CDR2 YYDKDF (reference sequence). The trim removed 5 bases at V and 4 bases at J, leaving 7 bases unmatched. This CDR3 is built from 15 residues. The CDR3 DNA follows: TGTGCCACCAGCGTAGCGGGAGATGGCGCAGATACGCAGTATTTT. It translates to CATSVAGDGADTQYF.

The rearrangement uses TRBV28 and TRBJ2-7, with D maybe TRBD1 (6 bases). CDR1 and CDR2 from the germline V gene are MDHEN and SYDVKM. Trimming cost V 5 bases and J 2 bases, with 13 bases left between them. CDR3 length equals 14 residues. The DNA for the CDR3 is TGTGCCAGCAGTCCCAGGACAGTCGCCTACGAGCAGTACTTC. The encoded protein is CASSPRTVAYEQYF. Based on the CDR3 plus reference TRBV28 and TRBJ2-7, the full variable domain is DVKVTQSSRYLVKRTGEKVFLECVQDMDHENMFWYRQDPGLGLRLIYFSYDVKMKEKGDIPEGYSVSREKKERFSLILESASTNQTSMYLCASSPRTVAYEQYFGPGTRLTVT.

The V call is TRBV19, the J call TRBJ1-5, with D perhaps matching TRBD1 (5 bases). CDR1 and CDR2 from the germline V gene are LNHDA and SQIVND (reference sequence). Deletions cut 6 bases from V and 0 bases from J, with 18 bases between. There are 17 residues in the CDR3. CDR3 amino acids: CASSHTGGPYSNQPQHF. The CDR3 DNA reads TGTGCCAGTAGCCACACAGGCGGACCTTATAGCAATCAGCCCCAGCATTTT.

The J gene is TRBJ2-6, the V gene TRBV7-2, with 14 bases that match TRBD2. The CDR3 covers 18 residues. Germline CDR1 reads SGHTA; CDR2 reads FQGNSA. V lost 5 bases and J lost 4; bases outside the gene matches: 7. The CDR3 loop reads CASSPLTSGRGGANVLTF. In DNA, the CDR3 is TGTGCCAGCAGCCCCCTGACTAGCGGGAGGGGCGGGGCCAACGTCCTGACTTTC.